A selection of T cell receptor beta chains follows, all from one sample in a study of blood T cell repertoires in COVID-19. The method was immunoSEQ multiplex PCR; TCRdb's version includes in-frame clones alone and lacks a portion of them. The sample lists some 260,000 clones, around three quarters occurring once. The specimen was peripheral blood. These receptors came from a woman at least 80 years old with acute or convalescent COVID-19. CDR3s include the opening cysteine and the closing phenylalanine or tryptophan. A D gene is named only where the DNA matches it firmly. Part of the rows lack a size; the others show once, few, many or a class for expanded clones.

18	TRBJ2-3	TRBD2	TRBV7-2	-	CASSSLAGGPGGTDTQYF	TGTGCCAGCAGCTCCCTAGCGGGGGGGCCCGGGGGCACAGATACGCAGTATTTT
16	TRBJ1-4	TRBD1	TRBV19	-	CASSIVRTGGNEKLFF	TGTGCCAGTAGTATAGTCCGGACAGGCGGGAATGAAAAACTGTTTTTT
14	TRBJ2-7	-	TRBV19	-	CASSTYRSSYEQYF	TGTGCCAGTAGTACCTACAGGAGCTCCTACGAGCAGTACTTC
13	TRBJ2-5	-	TRBV5-4	-	CASSFSPQETQYF	TGTGCCAGCAGCTTTAGCCCCCAAGAGACCCAGTACTTC
13	TRBJ1-1	-	TRBV6-2/TRBV6-3	once	CASSRTVYTEAFF	TGTGCCAGCAGCCGGACAGTGTACACTGAAGCTTTCTTT
16	TRBJ2-2	TRBD2	TRBV3-1/TRBV3-2	-	CASSQDGAGWSGELFF	TGTGCCAGCAGCCAAGACGGAGCGGGATGGTCGGGGGAGCTGTTTTTT
15	TRBJ1-1	-	TRBV27	-	CASSLSGVRGTEAFF	TGTGCCAGCAGTTTATCCGGTGTGCGAGGCACTGAAGCTTTCTTT
18	TRBJ2-3	TRBD2	TRBV5-1	-	CASSLGTSGGTRIDTQYF	TGCGCCAGCAGCTTGGGGACTAGCGGGGGGACACGGATAGATACGCAGTATTTT
14	TRBJ1-5	TRBD1	TRBV13	-	CASRTGGRFQPQHF	TGTGCCAGCAGGACAGGGGGCAGATTTCAGCCCCAGCATTTT
14	TRBJ2-7	TRBD2	TRBV6-5	once	CASSIAGGTHEQYF	TGTGCCAGCAGTATAGCGGGAGGGACCCACGAGCAGTACTTC
15	TRBJ1-2	TRBD1	TRBV18	-	CASSPGQGGNYGYTF	TGTGCCAGCTCACCAGGGCAGGGGGGAAACTATGGCTACACCTTC
15	TRBJ2-5	TRBD1	TRBV12-5	-	CASGLGTGFIETQYF	TGTGCTAGTGGTCTTGGGACAGGGTTTATCGAGACCCAGTACTTC
13	TRBJ2-5	-	TRBV6-5	once	CASSTRYQETQYF	TGTGCCAGCAGTACCAGGTACCAAGAGACCCAGTACTTC
15	TRBJ2-3	TRBD2	TRBV3-1/TRBV3-2	few	CASSPSGGAGDTQYF	TGTGCCAGCAGCCCGAGCGGGGGGGCTGGAGATACGCAGTATTTT
19	TRBJ2-1	-	TRBV7-2	-	CASSLAGAGPEFPYNEQFF	TGTGCCAGCAGCTTAGCAGGGGCAGGCCCCGAATTTCCCTACAATGAGCAGTTCTTC
13	TRBJ2-1	-	TRBV10-3	-	CAISSSANNEQFF	TGTGCCATCAGCTCTAGCGCAAACAATGAGCAGTTCTTC
11	TRBJ2-5	-	TRBV7-8	-	CASSLLETQYF	TGTGCCAGCAGCCTCTTAGAGACCCAGTACTTC
13	TRBJ1-2	-	TRBV5-6	-	CASSPAGSDGYTF	TGTGCCAGCAGCCCGGCGGGTTCCGACGGCTACACCTTC
14	TRBJ1-2	TRBD1	TRBV5-5	-	CASSAQDRGHGYTF	TGTGCCAGCAGCGCCCAGGACAGGGGGCATGGCTACACCTTC
13	TRBJ1-1	-	TRBV1	-	CTSSLRQEPEAFF	TGCACCAGCAGCCTTCGACAGGAACCTGAAGCTTTCTTT
17	TRBJ1-4	-	TRBV5-1	-	CASSFTNRDSTNEKLFF	TGCGCCAGCAGCTTCACCAACCGGGACTCAACAAATGAAAAACTGTTTTTT
13	TRBJ1-1	-	TRBV6-5	-	CASSYRFRAEAFF	TGTGCCAGCAGTTACAGGTTCAGGGCTGAAGCTTTCTTT
20	TRBJ1-1	-	TRBV7-6	-	CASSLGVGSDSKPHNTEAFF	TGTGCCAGCAGCTTAGGGGTGGGTTCCGACAGCAAACCTCACAACACTGAAGCTTTCTTT
18	TRBJ1-4	TRBD1	TRBV19	-	CASSKGTASIATNEKLFF	TGTGCCAGTAGTAAGGGGACAGCTTCGATTGCAACTAATGAAAAACTGTTTTTT
14	TRBJ2-3	-	TRBV9	few	CASSVGGLTDTQYF	TGTGCCAGCAGCGTTGGGGGCCTCACAGATACGCAGTATTTT
15	TRBJ1-2	TRBD1	TRBV7-9	-	CASRPMGQGVGGYTF	TGTGCCAGCAGACCTATGGGACAGGGGGTTGGTGGCTACACCTTC
18	TRBJ2-1	-	TRBV7-6	-	CASSLQGPPSGRWNEQFF	TGTGCCAGCAGCTTACAGGGCCCCCCTTCTGGGAGGTGGAATGAGCAGTTCTTC
17	TRBJ2-7	TRBD2	TRBV2	-	CASSEGGLAVFAYEQYF	TGTGCCAGCAGTGAAGGGGGACTAGCGGTTTTTGCCTACGAGCAGTACTTC
16	TRBJ2-2	TRBD2	TRBV9	-	CASSVAGGSSTGELFF	TGTGCCAGCAGCGTAGCGGGCGGGAGCAGCACCGGGGAGCTGTTTTTT
16	TRBJ2-3	-	TRBV10-2	-	CASSERRVVSTDTQYF	TGCGCCAGCAGTGAGAGGCGGGTGGTAAGCACAGATACGCAGTATTTT
17	TRBJ1-2	-	TRBV21-1	few	CASSKFTPEGSDYGYTF	TGTGCCAGCAGCAAGTTCACCCCCGAGGGATCCGACTATGGCTACACCTTC
16	TRBJ1-1	-	TRBV5-1	-	CASSLVGGGGNTEAFF	TGCGCCAGCAGCTTGGTAGGCGGGGGAGGAAACACTGAAGCTTTCTTT
11	TRBJ1-1	-	TRBV10-3	few	CATRTGTEAFF	TGTGCCACTAGGACGGGAACTGAAGCTTTCTTT
16	TRBJ1-2	-	TRBV3-1/TRBV3-2	-	CASSQEGQGSNYGYTF	TGTGCCAGCAGCCAAGAAGGGCAGGGTTCGAACTATGGCTACACCTTC
11	TRBJ2-1	TRBD2	TRBV29-1	-	CSAVRGDEQFF	TGCAGCGCTGTTCGGGGGGATGAGCAGTTCTTC
16	TRBJ1-3	-	TRBV18	-	CASSPRQGISGNTIYF	TGTGCCAGCTCACCTCGGCAGGGGATCTCTGGAAACACCATATATTTT
13	TRBJ1-3	-	TRBV3-1/TRBV3-2	-	CASSQGIGNTIYF	TGTGCCAGCAGCCAAGGTATCGGAAACACCATATATTTT
14	TRBJ2-7	TRBD1	TRBV5-5	-	CASRRDRGSYEQYF	TGTGCCAGCAGAAGGGACAGGGGATCCTACGAGCAGTACTTC
13	TRBJ2-1	-	TRBV6-2/TRBV6-3	-	CASSYSGASEQFF	TGTGCCAGCAGTTACTCGGGGGCCAGTGAGCAGTTCTTC
15	TRBJ2-3	-	TRBV6-2/TRBV6-3	-	CASSYVGAHTDTQYF	TGTGCCAGCAGTTACGTGGGGGCCCACACAGATACGCAGTATTTT
15	TRBJ2-1	TRBD2	TRBV11-3	-	CASSSASGNPYEQFF	TGTGCCAGCAGTTCGGCTAGCGGGAATCCGTATGAGCAGTTCTTC
15	TRBJ2-7	TRBD2	TRBV18	-	CASSILAGETSEQYF	TGTGCCAGCTCCATACTAGCGGGAGAGACGAGTGAGCAGTACTTC
15	TRBJ2-7	TRBD2	TRBV19	-	CASSTGGARTYEQYF	TGTGCCAGTAGTACCGGGGGGGCCAGGACCTACGAGCAGTACTTC
18	TRBJ2-1	-	TRBV9	once	CASSVAPSGGLTYNEQFF	TGTGCCAGCAGCGTAGCCCCTAGTGGTGGCTTAACCTACAATGAGCAGTTCTTC
18	TRBJ2-3	TRBD2	TRBV7-9	-	CASSLASGSGRLTDTQYF	TGTGCCAGCAGCTTAGCTAGCGGGAGTGGAAGGTTGACAGATACGCAGTATTTT